This TCR beta chain comes out of a study of blood T cell repertoires in COVID-19. Overall study context: The samples span acute and convalescent COVID-19 from the United States, Italy and Spain. PBMCs, B-cell-depleted T cells, or T cells provided the cDNA or gDNA that made up the material.

Per the study methods: Reference gene primer amplification yielded estimated nucleated cell counts. Assay used: immunoSEQ multiplex PCR; TCRdb lists only in-frame clones, some missing. V and J calls and clone size are given by that table; D and trimming were obtained from the DNA. Among approximately 100,000 clones listed, 65% to 90% were seen once. Cohort 3 recovered donors had two negative PCRs, clearance, or symptom resolution. This TCR was recovered from a woman in her 50s who had recovered from COVID-19. The sequencing sample was made of PBMCs or T cells enriched from blood (not recorded which).

The CDR3 loop reads CASSLSQTGPTYEQYF. CDR3 bases: TGTGCCAGCAGCTTAAGCCAGACAGGGCCCACCTACGAGCAGTACTTC. The chain has TRBV5-6 and TRBJ2-7; 7 bases line up with TRBD1. Trimming at V came to 2 bases and at J to 2 bases, leaving 10 bases not matched to a gene. Germline loops: CDR1 SGHDT, CDR2 YYEEEE. CDR3 size: 16 residues.